The 8 T cell receptor beta chains below all came from one sample that was sequenced in a study of glioma-infiltrating T cells. Using RNA template, CDR3s of TCR alpha and beta were amplified with iRepertoire arm-PCR. TCRdb analysed the multiplex PCR reads with MiXCR anew, one entry per CDR3 protein. The sample records approximately 89,000 distinct CDR3 sequences, 23% being singletons. The specimen was glioma tissue, nonneoplastic brain tissue, or PBMCs (not recorded which). The receptors come from a human donor with low-grade glioma or glioblastoma, undergoing nonglioma brain surgery, or in good health (not recorded which).

On this clonotype itself: The junction departs from germline at one end; a sequencing error may be responsible. The J gene is TRBJ1-5, the V gene TRBV5-4, with D tentatively TRBD1 (6 bases). The length of the CDR3 is 13 residues. The germline gives CDR1 SGHNT, CDR2 YYREEE (reference sequence). CDR3 amino acids: CASSPGQNQLQHF. CDR3 bases: TGTGCCAGCAGCCCGGGACAAAATCAGCTCCAGCATTTT.

The V call is TRBV3-1, the J call TRBJ2-1, with 9 nucleotides matching TRBD2. This CDR3 contains 19 residues. Germline-derived CDR1 and CDR2 are LGHDT and YNNKEL (reference sequence). V trimming: 0 bases; J trimming: 9 bases; junction bases outside the gene matches: 18. As DNA, the CDR3 is TGTGCCAGCAGCCAAGACGCCCCCACCCTGCGGGGGGGCCGGAGTGAGCAGTTCTTC. Its translation: CASSQDAPTLRGGRSEQFF.

Comment on this clonotype: Since a much larger clone is just one base distant, this may be a read error. V is TRBV2 and J is TRBJ2-1, with 7 bases that match TRBD1. This CDR3 has 13 amino acids. Germline-derived CDR1 and CDR2 are SNHLY and FYNNEI. V shed 8 bases and J 11 bases; nucleotides not matched to a gene: 12. This chain's CDR3 is CASYNRGSHKQFF. CDR3 nucleotide sequence: TGTGCCAGCTATAACAGGGGATCCCATAAGCAGTTCTTC.

This clonotype was seen ten or more times. V usage is TRBV4-2 and J usage is TRBJ1-6, with D uncertain. The CDR3 loop spans 16 amino acids. V was clipped by 0 bases and J by 7 bases, with 13 bases between them. Germline lookup yields CDR1 LGHNA and CDR2 YNFKEQ. CDR3 protein: CASSQEGGGTNSPLHF. CDR3 DNA sequence: TGTGCCAGCAGCCAAGAAGGTGGAGGCACGAATTCACCCCTCCACTTT.

In its sample, this clonotype was seen many times. The chain joins TRBV6-1 to TRBJ1-2, with no clear D. Per germline, CDR1 MNHNS and CDR2 SASEGT. Trimming removed 6 bases at V and 0 bases at J, with 14 bases between. The CDR3 extends over 15 amino acids. CDR3 loop: CASSQPSASNYGYTF. The CDR3 DNA reads TGTGCCAGCAGCCAACCGTCGGCTTCTAACTATGGCTACACCTTC.

This clonotype was observed a handful of times. The chain has TRBV18 and TRBJ2-5, with unresolved D. V lost 6 bases to trimming and J lost 1 base, with 9 bases between them. Per the germline V gene, CDR1 is KGHSH and CDR2 is LQKENI. The CDR3 is made up of 13 amino acids. The CDR3 coding sequence is TGTGCCAGCTCGCTAAGCCTCCAAGAGACCCAGTACTTC. This encodes CASSLSLQETQYF.

Ten or more counts support this clonotype. V gene TRBV3-1 combines with J gene TRBJ1-2; 8 positions match TRBD1. The J segment lost 8 bases and the V segment lost 2 bases, leaving 4 bases of the junction unmatched. There are 13 residues in the CDR3. Germline-derived CDR1 and CDR2 are LGHDT and YNNKEL (reference sequence). The CDR3 coding sequence is TGTGCCAGCAGCCAATTCAGGGGGCAAGGCTACACCTTC. This sequence encodes CASSQFRGQGYTF. Full variable domain (remainder filled in from reference TRBV3-1 and TRBJ1-2): DTAVSQTPKYLVTQMGNDKSIKCEQNLGHDTMYWYKQDSKKFLKIMFSYNNKELIINETVPNRFSPKSPDKAHLNLHINSLELGDSAVYFCASSQFRGQGYTFGSGTRLTVV.

This clonotype was picked up many times. The chain employs TRBV2 and TRBJ1-1; TRBD1 might be the D (5 bases). Trimming took 6 bases from V and 7 from J, leaving 12 bases between them. This CDR3 is built from 12 residues. Germline V gene sequence: CDR1 SNHLY, CDR2 FYNNEI. CDR3 sequence: CASRRQTNEAFF. In DNA form, the CDR3 reads TGTGCCAGCAGGCGACAGACCAATGAAGCTTTCTTT.